These 8 T cell receptor beta chains originate from one sample sequenced in a study of blood T cell repertoires in COVID-19. Here immunoSEQ multiplex PCR was the method, and the copy in TCRdb shows in-frame clones only, minus some. Of about 240,000 clones listed, around four fifths are singletons. Sequences were obtained from peripheral blood. These receptors were collected from a woman in her seventies with acute or convalescent COVID-19.

This chain links TRBV4-2 with TRBJ1-5; D uncertain. The germline V gene encodes CDR1 LGHNA and CDR2 YNFKEQ. V was pared by 0 bases and J by 3 bases, with 6 bases between. This CDR3 comprises 14 residues. The CDR3 here is CASSQESSNQPQHF. In nucleotides, the CDR3 is TGTGCCAGCAGCCAAGAGTCATCCAATCAGCCCCAGCATTTT.

Notes on this clone: The junction departs from germline at one end; a sequencing error may be responsible. V is TRBV11-1 and J is TRBJ1-1, with D unclear. Germline V gene lookup returns CDR1 SGHAT and CDR2 FQDESV (reference sequence). The CDR3 spans 14 residues. The CDR3 here is CASSLEVANAEAFF. CDR3 DNA: TGTGCCAGCAGCTTAGAAGTAGCGAACGCTGAAGCTTTCTTT.

CDR3 sequence: CASSRGGGSTDTQYF. In DNA form, the CDR3 reads TGTGCCAGCAGCCGGGGCGGGGGAAGCACAGATACGCAGTATTTT. V and J are TRBV4-2 and TRBJ2-3, with 7 bases aligning to TRBD2. The length of the CDR3 is 15 residues. V lost 4 bases, J lost 0 bases, and 4 bases stayed unmatched. Germline V gene data show CDR1 as LGHNA and CDR2 as YNFKEQ.

V gene TRBV4-3 combines with J gene TRBJ2-2; TRBD2 aligns across 7 bases. The germline CDR1 and CDR2 sequences are LGHNA and YSLEER. The trim removed 0 bases at V and 1 base at J, leaving 2 bases unmatched. CDR3 size: 16 residues. DNA for the CDR3: TGCGCCAGCAGCCAAGACAGCGGGGTGAACACCGGGGAGCTGTTTTTT. Translation gives CASSQDSGVNTGELFF.

This sequence joins TRBV29-1 and TRBJ1-4, with D uncertain. Per germline, CDR1 SQVTM and CDR2 ANQGSEA. This CDR3 has 13 amino acids. Trimming stripped 4 bases from V and 4 bases from J, with 10 bases between. The CDR3 is CSVGTAGNEKLFF. CDR3 sequence (DNA): TGCAGCGTTGGAACGGCGGGTAATGAAAAACTGTTTTTT.

This clone was seen a handful of times. This chain joins TRBV29-1 and TRBJ1-2, with 7 bases aligning to TRBD1. The ends lost 7 bases at V and 4 bases at J; junction bases unmatched: 9. The germline CDR1 and CDR2 sequences are SQVTM and ANQGSEA. There are 13 residues in the CDR3. The DNA of the CDR3 is TGCAGCGGTGCCGGGACAGAGACCTATGGCTACACCTTC. Its protein product is CSGAGTETYGYTF.

The J gene is TRBJ2-7, the V gene TRBV5-1, with 8 bases fitting TRBD1. From germline, CDR1 is SGHRS and CDR2 YFSETQ. With 4 bases clipped from V and 3 bases from J, the junction kept 12 bases outside the gene matches. The CDR3 length is 16 residues. The CDR3, as DNA: TGCGCCAGCAGCCCTGGACAGGGAAATCGGATCTACGAGCAGTACTTC. This codes for CASSPGQGNRIYEQYF.

V usage is TRBV6-4 and J usage is TRBJ1-2; tentatively, D is TRBD1 (6 bases). V was shortened by 7 bases and J by 11 bases, with 17 bases between the two germline ends. CDR3 length equals 12 residues. CDR1 MRHNA and CDR2 SNTAGT come from the germline V gene. The chain's CDR3 is CASKDPGEGYTF. CDR3 coding DNA: TGTGCCAGCAAAGACCCAGGGGAGGGATACACCTTC.